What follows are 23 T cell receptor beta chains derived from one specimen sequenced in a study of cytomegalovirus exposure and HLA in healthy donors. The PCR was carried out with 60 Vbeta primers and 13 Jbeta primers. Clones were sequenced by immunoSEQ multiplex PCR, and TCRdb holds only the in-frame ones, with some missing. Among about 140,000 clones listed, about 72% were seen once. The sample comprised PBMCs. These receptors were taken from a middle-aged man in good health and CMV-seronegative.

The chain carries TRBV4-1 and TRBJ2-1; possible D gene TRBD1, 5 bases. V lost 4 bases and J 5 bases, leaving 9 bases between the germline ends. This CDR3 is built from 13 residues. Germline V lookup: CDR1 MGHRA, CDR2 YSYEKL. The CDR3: CASSLGAHNEQFF. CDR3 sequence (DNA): TGCGCCAGCAGCCTAGGGGCTCACAATGAGCAGTTCTTC.

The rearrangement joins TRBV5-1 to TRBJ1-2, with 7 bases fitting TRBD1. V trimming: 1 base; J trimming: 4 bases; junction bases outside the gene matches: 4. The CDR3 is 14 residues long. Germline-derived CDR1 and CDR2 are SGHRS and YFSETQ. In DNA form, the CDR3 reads TGCGCCAGCAGCTTGAGACAGGGACCCTATGGCTACACCTTC. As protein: CASSLRQGPYGYTF.

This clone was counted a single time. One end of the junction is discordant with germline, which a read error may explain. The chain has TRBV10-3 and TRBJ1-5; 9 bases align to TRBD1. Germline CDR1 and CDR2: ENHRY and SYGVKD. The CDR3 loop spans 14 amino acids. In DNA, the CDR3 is TGTGCCATCAGCTGGACAGGGGAGGGTCAGCCCCAGAATTTT. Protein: CAISWTGEGQPQNF.

The CDR3 DNA is TGCGCCAGCAGCTCTCCATCAGGGGGCTCGGGAGATACGCAGTATTTT. Its translation: CASSSPSGGSGDTQYF. The chain recombines TRBV5-1 with TRBJ2-3; 8 nucleotides align to TRBD1. J gave up 5 bases and V 3 bases, and 11 bases lay outside the gene matches. Germline CDR1 is SGHRS and CDR2 is YFSETQ. The CDR3 has 16 residues.

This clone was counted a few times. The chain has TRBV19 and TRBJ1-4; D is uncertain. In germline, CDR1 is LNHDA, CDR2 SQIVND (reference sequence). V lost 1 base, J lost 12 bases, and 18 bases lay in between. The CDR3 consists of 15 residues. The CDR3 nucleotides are TGTGCCAGTAGTATAGTAGGCGGCGGGTTGGTGGAACTGTTTTTT. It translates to CASSIVGGGLVELFF.

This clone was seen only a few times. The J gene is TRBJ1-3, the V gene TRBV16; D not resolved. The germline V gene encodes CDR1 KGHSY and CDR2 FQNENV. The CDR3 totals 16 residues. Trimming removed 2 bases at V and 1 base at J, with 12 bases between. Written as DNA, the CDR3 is TGTGCCAGCAGCCAAGTGACCCCCGGGTCTGGAAACACCATATATTTT. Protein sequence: CASSQVTPGSGNTIYF. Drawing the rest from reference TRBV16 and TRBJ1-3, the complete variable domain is GEEVAQTPKHLVRGEGQKAKLYCAPIKGHSYVFWYQQVLKNEFKFLISFQNENVFDETGMPKERFSAKCLPNSPCSLEIQATKLEDSAVYFCASSQVTPGSGNTIYFGEGSWLTVV.

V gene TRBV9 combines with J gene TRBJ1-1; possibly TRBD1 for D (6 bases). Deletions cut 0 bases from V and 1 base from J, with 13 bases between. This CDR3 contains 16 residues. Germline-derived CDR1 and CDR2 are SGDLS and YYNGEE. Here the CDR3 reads CASSVAGDTQNTEAFF. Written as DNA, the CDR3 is TGTGCCAGCAGCGTAGCTGGGGACACACAGAACACTGAAGCTTTCTTT. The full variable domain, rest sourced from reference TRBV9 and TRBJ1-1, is DSGVTQTPKHLITATGQRVTLRCSPRSGDLSVYWYQQSLDQGLQFLIQYYNGEERAKGNILERFSAQQFPDLHSELNLSSLELGDSALYFCASSVAGDTQNTEAFFGQGTRLTVV.

CDR3 sequence: CASSSAILTDSYEQYF. CDR3 in DNA: TGCGCCAGCAGCTCGGCAATATTGACAGATTCCTACGAGCAGTACTTC. This sequence joins TRBV5-1 and TRBJ2-5; TRBD1 is a possible D gene (5 bases). The tail of the sequence fits TRBJ2-7 better, so the J call may be wrong. This CDR3 is 16 amino acids long. Germline CDR1 SGHRS, CDR2 YFSETQ.

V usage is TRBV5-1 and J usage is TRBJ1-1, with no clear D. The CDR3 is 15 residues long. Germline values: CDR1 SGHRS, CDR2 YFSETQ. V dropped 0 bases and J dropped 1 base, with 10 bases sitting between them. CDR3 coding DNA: TGCGCCAGCAGCTTGGCCAGTAACCAGAACACTGAAGCTTTCTTT. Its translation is CASSLASNQNTEAFF. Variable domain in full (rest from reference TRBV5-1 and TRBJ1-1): KAGVTQTPRYLIKTRGQQVTLSCSPISGHRSVSWYQQTPGQGLQFLFEYFSETQRNKGNFPGRFSGRQFSNSRSEMNVSTLELGDSALYLCASSLASNQNTEAFFGQGTRLTVV.

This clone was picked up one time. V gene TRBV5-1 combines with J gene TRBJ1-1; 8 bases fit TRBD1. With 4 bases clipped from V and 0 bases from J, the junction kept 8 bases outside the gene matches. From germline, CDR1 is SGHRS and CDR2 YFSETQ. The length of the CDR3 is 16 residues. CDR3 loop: CASSPGQGYMNTEAFF. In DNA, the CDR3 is TGCGCCAGCAGCCCCGGACAGGGCTACATGAACACTGAAGCTTTCTTT. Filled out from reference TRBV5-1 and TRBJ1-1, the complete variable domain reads KAGVTQTPRYLIKTRGQQVTLSCSPISGHRSVSWYQQTPGQGLQFLFEYFSETQRNKGNFPGRFSGRQFSNSRSEMNVSTLELGDSALYLCASSPGQGYMNTEAFFGQGTRLTVV.

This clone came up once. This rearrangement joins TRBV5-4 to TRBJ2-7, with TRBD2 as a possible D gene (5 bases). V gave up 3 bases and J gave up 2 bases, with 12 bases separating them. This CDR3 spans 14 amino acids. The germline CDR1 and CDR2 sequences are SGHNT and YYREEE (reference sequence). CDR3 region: CASSSGLRTYEQYF. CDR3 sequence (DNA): TGTGCCAGCAGCTCCGGACTGAGGACCTACGAGCAGTACTTC.

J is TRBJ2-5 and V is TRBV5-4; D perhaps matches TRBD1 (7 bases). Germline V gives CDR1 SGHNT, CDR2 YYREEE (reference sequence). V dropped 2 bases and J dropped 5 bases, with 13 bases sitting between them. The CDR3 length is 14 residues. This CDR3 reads CASSLKQGRETQYF. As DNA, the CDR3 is TGTGCCAGCAGCTTAAAACAGGGGAGGGAGACCCAGTACTTC.

As DNA, the CDR3 is TGTGCCAGCTCACTGACAGGGAATAGCAATCAGCCCCAGCATTTT. As protein: CASSLTGNSNQPQHF. The chain recombines TRBV18 with TRBJ1-5; 7 bases line up with TRBD1. Per the germline V gene, CDR1 is KGHSH and CDR2 is LQKENI. V was pared by 4 bases and J by 0 bases, with 3 bases of the junction left unmatched. This CDR3 is built from 15 residues.

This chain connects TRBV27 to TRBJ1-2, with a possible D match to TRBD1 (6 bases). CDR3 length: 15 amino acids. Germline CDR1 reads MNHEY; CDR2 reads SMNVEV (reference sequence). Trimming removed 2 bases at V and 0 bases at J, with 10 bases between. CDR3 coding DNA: TGTGCCAGCAGTTTAAGGGGGTTATCTAACTATGGCTACACCTTC. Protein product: CASSLRGLSNYGYTF.

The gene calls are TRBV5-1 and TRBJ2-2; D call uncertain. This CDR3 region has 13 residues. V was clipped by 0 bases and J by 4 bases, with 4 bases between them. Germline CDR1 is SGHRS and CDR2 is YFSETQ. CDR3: CASSLASTGELFF. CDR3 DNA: TGCGCCAGCAGCTTGGCTTCCACCGGGGAGCTGTTTTTT.

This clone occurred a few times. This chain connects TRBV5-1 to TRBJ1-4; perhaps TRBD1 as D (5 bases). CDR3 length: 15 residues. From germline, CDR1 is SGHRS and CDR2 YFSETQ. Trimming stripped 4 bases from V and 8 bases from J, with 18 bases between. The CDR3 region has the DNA TGCGCCAGCAGCGCCGGTGGGCAGGGCTGGGAAAAACTGTTTTTT. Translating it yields CASSAGGQGWEKLFF. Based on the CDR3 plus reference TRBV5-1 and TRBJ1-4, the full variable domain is KAGVTQTPRYLIKTRGQQVTLSCSPISGHRSVSWYQQTPGQGLQFLFEYFSETQRNKGNFPGRFSGRQFSNSRSEMNVSTLELGDSALYLCASSAGGQGWEKLFFGSGTQLSVL.

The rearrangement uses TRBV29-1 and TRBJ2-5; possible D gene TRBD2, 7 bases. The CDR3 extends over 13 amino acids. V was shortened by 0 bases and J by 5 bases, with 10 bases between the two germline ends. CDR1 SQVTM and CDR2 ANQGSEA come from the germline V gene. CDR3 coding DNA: TGCAGCGTTGAAGACGGGGGGCAGGAGACCCAGTACTTC. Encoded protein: CSVEDGGQETQYF.

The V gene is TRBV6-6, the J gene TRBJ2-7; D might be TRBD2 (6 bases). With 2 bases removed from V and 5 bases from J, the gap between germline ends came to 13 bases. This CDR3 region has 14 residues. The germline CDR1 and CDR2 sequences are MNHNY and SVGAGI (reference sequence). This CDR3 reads CASSYGGIGNEQYF. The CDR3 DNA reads TGTGCCAGCAGTTACGGCGGGATCGGCAACGAGCAGTACTTC.

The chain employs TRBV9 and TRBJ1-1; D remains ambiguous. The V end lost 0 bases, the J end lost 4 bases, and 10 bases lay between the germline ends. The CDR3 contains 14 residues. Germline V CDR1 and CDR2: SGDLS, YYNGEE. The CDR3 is CASSVVGLGTEAFF. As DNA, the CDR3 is TGTGCCAGCAGCGTAGTAGGACTGGGCACTGAAGCTTTCTTT.

For the CDR3, the DNA is TGTGCCAGCAGCCATGCACCCTCGGACGGCCGAGGGGGCTACACCTTC. Encoded protein: CASSHAPSDGRGGYTF. The rearrangement links TRBV14 to TRBJ1-2; no clear D gene. This CDR3 spans 16 amino acids. V gave up 3 bases and J gave up 8 bases, with 22 bases separating them. Germline CDR1 reads SGHDN; CDR2 reads FVKESK.

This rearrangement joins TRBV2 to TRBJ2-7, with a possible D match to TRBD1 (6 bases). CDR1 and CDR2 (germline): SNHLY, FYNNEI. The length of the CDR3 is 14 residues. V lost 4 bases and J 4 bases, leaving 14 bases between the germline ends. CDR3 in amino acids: CASSVNRARYEQYF. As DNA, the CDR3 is TGTGCCAGCAGTGTAAACAGGGCGAGATACGAGCAGTACTTC. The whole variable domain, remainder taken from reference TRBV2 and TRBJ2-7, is EPEVTQTPSHQVTQMGQEVILRCVPISNHLYFYWYRQILGQKVEFLVSFYNNEISEKSEIFDDQFSVERPDGSNFTLKIRSTKLEDSAMYFCASSVNRARYEQYFGPGTRLTVT.

The CDR3: CASSQGYSGNTIYF. Here the CDR3 DNA reads TGTGCCAGCAGTCAGGGATACTCTGGAAACACCATATATTTT. The chain is built from TRBV6-1 and TRBJ1-3, with D tentatively TRBD1 (5 bases). CDR1 is MNHNS and CDR2 is SASEGT in the germline V gene. V was cut by 5 bases and J by 0 bases, with 8 bases left in between. The CDR3 totals 14 residues.

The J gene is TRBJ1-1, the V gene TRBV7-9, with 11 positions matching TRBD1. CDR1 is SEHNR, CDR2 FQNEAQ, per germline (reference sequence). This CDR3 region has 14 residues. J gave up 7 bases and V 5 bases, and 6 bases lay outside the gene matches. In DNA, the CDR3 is TGTGCCAGCAGCCCCGGACAGGGGGCTGGTGAAGCTTTCTTT. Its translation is CASSPGQGAGEAFF.